This T cell receptor beta chain was observed in a study of cytomegalovirus exposure and HLA in healthy donors (dated by TCRdb to about 2017). Concerning the study at large: An earlier analysis of 587 of the donors reported about 250 Gb of sequence data and around 110 million unique TCR beta sequences from roughly 180 million T cells. About 280 gigabases of sequencing data and roughly 81 million unique TCR sequences made up an early release that covered approximately 700 HLA-typed donors. The genetic ancestry cluster associated with self-reported Caucasian donors included about 81% of the 398 genotyped donors. The aim of the study was to test whether cataloging public T cell receptors could identify signatures of past pathogen exposure. The T cell repertoires of around 670 subjects were profiled by immunosequencing and related to cytomegalovirus serostatus. In addition to the first cohort of roughly 670 subjects, a separate validation cohort of 120 different subjects was used. To predict cytomegalovirus infection status, the study combined high-throughput TCR immunosequencing, statistical association of individual TCRs with disease status, and machine learning. In a later analysis, previously published TCR beta repertoires from 600 to 850 donors were re-analyzed and high-resolution HLA genotyping was added so that TCR occurrence patterns could be studied. Rather than using new phenotypic data, the later analysis identified candidate immune exposures from TCR beta sequences and from how often those sequences occurred across donors. To decide whether each TCR beta V gene segment behaved as functional or pseudogenic, an earlier analysis of fewer than 750 of the donors relied on high-throughput TCR beta sequencing. Donor age, sex, ethnicity and CMV serostatus were compiled alongside the repertoire data. In a later genetic analysis, genome-wide SNP genotypes for about 65% of the roughly 700 donors were used, and that subset was treated as a discovery cohort. All discovery cohort repertoires had been generated on a single sequencing platform. Both class I and class II loci were covered by HLA typing, at four-digit resolution. The number of donors typed differed by locus, with 629-630 for A, B, C, DRB1 and DQB1, 522 for DQA1, 600 to 610 for DPA1, and around 460 for DPB1. Because of strong linkage in the cohort, five DR-DQ haplotypes were treated as single units for association and clustering. On average, roughly 240,000 unique TCR beta nucleotide sequences were sequenced per donor among more than 350 genotyped donors of the cohort, with roughly 18% of those sequences being non-productive.

Comments on this clone: Its antigen has not been determined. No base qualities exist here, and no much larger clone lies one base off it.

In total, approximately 610 healthy bone marrow donors made up the cohort. At the time of sampling, all cohort members were nominally healthy, though unrecorded immune exposures were likely present. The donor tested CMV seronegative and was one of the 352 seronegative cohort members. A peripheral blood sample was collected from each donor, and TCR beta sequencing was performed on peripheral blood mononuclear cells. Genomic DNA extraction from the blood cell samples was performed with the Qiagen DNeasy Blood Extraction Kit. V loses 5 bases of germline sequence and J loses 5 bases, and the interval between the two ends is 19 bases. From its cysteine to its phenylalanine, the CDR3 spans 16 amino acids. Only the CDR3 DNA stays, 48 bases, in frame from base 1. The germline V gene supplies CDR1 SGHNT and CDR2 YENEEA. The paper as a whole reports these results and caveats: Because the 87-base-pair reads could not distinguish some IMGT-functional V segments, including TRBV6-2 and TRBV6-3, those segments were excluded. A further reported finding was that TCR beta sequences accurately predicted the HLA-A and HLA-B alleles for most subjects in the first cohort. Roughly 17 rarely observed V segments, including chromosome 9 orphons, were excluded from the earlier analysis of just under 600 of the donors because counts were too low. In vitro tests confirmed that three of the cytomegalovirus-associated TCR beta chains recognize cytomegalovirus antigens. According to a later genetic analysis, donors in an Asian-associated ancestry cluster had fewer N-insertions in productive TCRs than the approximately 650-donor mean. The study gave a list of under 200 TCR beta chains associated with cytomegalovirus. Compared with equally common non-associated chains, HLA-associated TCR beta chains in a later analysis were more clonally expanded and had lower generation probabilities. The authors suggested that the approach could potentially be generalized to other disease states and immunological phenotypes. A later analysis reported that several top co-occurrence clusters appeared linked to parvovirus B19, influenza, CMV and Epstein-Barr virus. According to a later analysis, TCR association rates differed among HLA loci, with DRB1 alleles showing the most associated TCRs and HLA-C alleles showing the fewest. An association between a missense DCLRE1C variant and V-gene and J-gene trimming of TCR beta chains was found in a later genetic analysis and replicated in an independent cohort. The classifier was reported to diagnose cytomegalovirus status with high specificity and sensitivity in both the original cohort and the validation cohort. CMV serostatus was the only immune exposure information available for the cohort. The cohort was sequenced for TCR beta chains only, and without alpha or paired-chain data the features that could be detected were limited. Most TCR sequences were observed very rarely across donors, whereas some public TCRs were present in many individuals. A later analysis associated about 18,000 TCR beta sequences with specific HLA alleles at a false discovery rate of 0.05. Linkage disequilibrium might explain the correlated functional status among segregating V segments, but an unknown experimental factor could not be ruled out. A group of highly shared sequence variants was considered likely to be a technical artifact of the sequencing pipeline. Because HLA typing was missing for some donors at each locus, association tests included only the typed subset. In an earlier analysis of 587 of the donors, most TCR beta V segments appeared in productive rearrangements about 87% or about 30% of the time, broadly matching IMGT annotations. In a later analysis, most CMV-associated TCR beta chains were found to appear HLA-restricted, with HLA associations seemingly driven largely by CMV exposure. Presence/absence analyses assumed roughly uniform sequencing depth across donors, an assumption that may not hold. When HLA alleles, especially DR and DQ, strongly co-occurred, attributing TCR associations to individual alleles was difficult.

Library preparation was by the immunoSEQ multiplex PCR assay. A mixture of 60 forward primers for TCR Vbeta segments and 13 reverse primers for TCR Jbeta segments was used in the multiplex PCR. The CDR3 region of rearranged TCR beta genes was amplified from genomic DNA by a multiplex PCR assay. Amplified TCR beta libraries were sequenced as 87-base-pair reads on the Illumina HiSeq System. Regarding the original processing steps: In a later analysis, tens of millions of unique TCR beta chains were counted across the 500 to 850 repertoires, and approximately 11 million of these chains were shared by at least two donors. Raw reads were error-corrected and collapsed into unique sequences with a nearest-neighbor algorithm that merged closely related sequences to remove PCR and sequencing errors. V, D and J gene segments were assigned by aligning CDR3 sequences to IMGT reference sequences. Each retained sequence needed at least a six-nucleotide match to both a V gene segment and a J gene segment. Rearrangements were classified as productive when the CDR3 lacked stop codons and remained in frame with V and J, and all other rearrangements were classified as non-productive. Following IMGT convention, CDR3 was defined as the stretch from the second conserved V-encoded cysteine to the conserved J-encoded phenylalanine. In an earlier analysis of 550 to 650 of the donors, sequences lacking an unambiguous match to a single V gene segment were excluded. An earlier analysis of fewer than 750 of the donors classified V segments as functional when productive rearrangements were above 56.7% and as segregating when the standard deviation between donors was above 5%. A statistical classification framework was built to diagnose cytomegalovirus status from the catalog of TCR beta chain sequences. In a later analysis, V and J genes were assigned by comparing TCR nucleotide sequences against IMGT/GENE-DB human TR gene sequences. In a later analysis, CDR3 sequences and most-parsimonious VDJ recombination scenarios were assigned using the TCRdist pipeline. A later analysis defined each TCR beta chain by its CDR3 amino acid sequence plus V-gene family, and excluded reads lacking a unique V-gene family. To address suspected cross-contamination and a sequencing artifact, a later analysis removed some 620 highly shared, low-generation-probability nucleotide sequences. In a later analysis, a clonal expansion index for each public chain was calculated from normalized within-repertoire ranks of inferred template counts. A later analysis computed generation probabilities with a VDJ recombination model fitted to out-of-frame rearrangements, and checked the results against IGoR. In a later analysis, TCR-TCR, TCR-HLA and TCR-CMV co-occurrence was scored with hypergeometric tests, and a repertoire-size bias correction was applied to TCR pairs. A later analysis estimated false discovery rates by permuting HLA or CMV assignments 20 times. In a later analysis, co-occurring TCRs were grouped using DBSCAN, with TCRdist sequence similarity added in when clustering inside HLA-allele-positive subsets. Repertoires with fewer than 30,000 or more than 120,000 public chains were left out of co-occurrence clustering, as were a handful of repertoires with anomalous nucleotide sharing. Drawn from immuneACCESS, this table holds only the in-frame rearrangements with V and J called that TCRdb kept. Clones are partly lost; checked studies trace under half to an unresolved V gene and leave the rest unexplained. V, J and clone size are taken as reported in that table, and D and trimming were inferred from the DNA itself. The sample yields about 150,000 clones; roughly 80% were counted once. About 4% of the sample lies in the top ten.

The source is a woman in her thirties or forties in good health and CMV-seronegative. Material: PBMCs. The rearrangement combines TRBV11-3 with TRBJ2-1, with TRBD2 perhaps the D gene, on 6 matching bases. DNA sequence: TGTGCCAGCAGCCCGCGAGATAGCGGCGACGACAATGAGCAGTTCTTC. Protein translation: CASSPRDSGDDNEQFF.